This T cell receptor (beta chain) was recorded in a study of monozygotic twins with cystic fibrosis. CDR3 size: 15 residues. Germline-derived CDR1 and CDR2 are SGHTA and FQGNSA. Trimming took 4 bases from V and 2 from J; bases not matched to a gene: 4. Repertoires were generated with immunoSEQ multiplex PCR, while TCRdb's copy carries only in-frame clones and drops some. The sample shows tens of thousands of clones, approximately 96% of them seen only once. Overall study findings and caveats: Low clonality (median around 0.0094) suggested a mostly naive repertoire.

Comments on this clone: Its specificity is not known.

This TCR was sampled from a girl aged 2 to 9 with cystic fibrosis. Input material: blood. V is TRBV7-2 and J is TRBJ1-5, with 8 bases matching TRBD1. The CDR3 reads CASSSGQGGNQPQHF. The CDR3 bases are TGTGCCAGCAGCTCCGGACAGGGAGGCAATCAGCCCCAGCATTTT.